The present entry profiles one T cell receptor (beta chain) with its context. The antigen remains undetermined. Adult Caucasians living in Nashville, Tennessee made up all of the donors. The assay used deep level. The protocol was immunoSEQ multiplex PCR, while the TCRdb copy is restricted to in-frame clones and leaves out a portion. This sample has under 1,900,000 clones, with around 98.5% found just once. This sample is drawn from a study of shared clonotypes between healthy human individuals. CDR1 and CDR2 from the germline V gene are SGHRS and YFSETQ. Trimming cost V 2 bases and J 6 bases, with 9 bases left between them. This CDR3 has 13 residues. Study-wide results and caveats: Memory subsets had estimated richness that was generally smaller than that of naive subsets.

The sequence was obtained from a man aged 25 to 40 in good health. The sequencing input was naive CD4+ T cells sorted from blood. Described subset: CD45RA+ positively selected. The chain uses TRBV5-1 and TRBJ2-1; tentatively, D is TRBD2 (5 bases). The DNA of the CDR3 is TGCGCCAGCAGCTTCGCACTAGTCAATGAGCAGTTCTTC. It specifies CASSFALVNEQFF.